A single sample is the source of the 22 T cell receptor beta chains below, sequenced in a study of cytomegalovirus exposure and HLA in healthy donors. The study ran its PCR with 60 Vbeta and 13 Jbeta primers. Some clones are missing from TCRdb's copy, which holds only in-frame ones; the method was immunoSEQ multiplex PCR. Of approximately 110,000 clones listed, about 86% are singletons. The sample comprised PBMCs. The receptors come from a woman aged 30 to 39 in good health and CMV-seronegative.

J is TRBJ1-1 and V is TRBV7-9, with D hard to call. Germline CDR1 and CDR2: SEHNR and FQNEAQ (reference sequence). The V end lost 5 bases, the J end lost 4 bases, and 5 bases lay between the germline ends. This CDR3 contains 11 residues. The CDR3 sequence is CASSPRTEAFF. The CDR3 bases are TGTGCCAGCAGCCCCCGCACTGAAGCTTTCTTT.

The J gene is TRBJ2-3, the V gene TRBV10-2; TRBD2 matches 9 bases. The CDR3 sequence is 16 residues long. Trimming removed 5 bases from V and 0 bases from J; junction bases left unmatched: 6. Per germline, CDR1 WSHSY and CDR2 SAAADI. Written as DNA, the CDR3 is TGCGCCAGCAGTTTGGGACTAGCTGCTAGCACAGATACGCAGTATTTT. As protein: CASSLGLAASTDTQYF.

This clone was observed once. The chain combines TRBV30 with TRBJ2-2, with D possibly being TRBD2 (7 bases). Germline values: CDR1 GTSNPN, CDR2 SVGIG (reference sequence). CDR3 size: 20 residues. Trimming left V 3 bases short and J 7 bases short, with 33 bases between. CDR3 in amino acids: CAWSATRGRGGKSWSGELFF. Written as DNA, the CDR3 is TGTGCCTGGAGCGCTACGCGGGGGCGCGGCGGGAAGTCCTGGAGCGGGGAGCTGTTTTTT.

The chain recombines TRBV28 with TRBJ2-7; tentative D call: TRBD2 (6 bases). Germline loops: CDR1 MDHEN, CDR2 SYDVKM. The CDR3 has 17 residues. The V end was cut by 5 bases, the J end by 0 bases, with 20 bases between. The CDR3 DNA follows: TGTGCCAGCAGTCCCAAGCTAGGACTAACGAGCTCCTACGAGCAGTACTTC. Protein product: CASSPKLGLTSSYEQYF.

The V gene is TRBV27, the J gene TRBJ1-4; D is ambiguous. The germline gives CDR1 MNHEY, CDR2 SMNVEV (reference sequence). The CDR3 has 15 residues. Trimming took 1 base from V and 4 from J, leaving 10 bases between them. The CDR3 sequence: CASSLFGEVNEKLFF. The CDR3, as DNA: TGTGCCAGCAGTTTATTTGGGGAGGTTAATGAAAAACTGTTTTTT.

This clone was seen once. The chain's CDR3 is CASSEPRGDGSYNEQFF. In DNA form, the CDR3 reads TGTGCCAGCAGTGAACCTCGAGGAGACGGCTCCTACAATGAGCAGTTCTTC. The chain combines TRBV25-1 with TRBJ2-1; the D is unclear. Trimming cost V 2 bases and J 0 bases, with 14 bases left between them. CDR3 length: 17 residues. Per germline, CDR1 MGHDK and CDR2 SYGVNS. The variable domain in full, completed from reference TRBV25-1 and TRBJ2-1, reads EADIYQTPRYLVIGTGKKITLECSQTMGHDKMYWYQQDPGMELHLIHYSYGVNSTEKGDLSSESTVSRIRTEHFPLTLESARPSHTSQYLCASSEPRGDGSYNEQFFGPGTRLTVL.

The rearrangement uses TRBV5-1 and TRBJ1-2; D gene unclear. V shed 0 bases and J shed 8 bases, with 11 bases lying between them. The CDR3 extends over 13 amino acids. Germline CDR1 SGHRS, CDR2 YFSETQ. The CDR3 DNA follows: TGCGCCAGCAGCTTGGGCGGGCCACAAGGCTACACCTTC. Translation: CASSLGGPQGYTF.

The chain carries TRBV19 and TRBJ2-2; 9 bases fit TRBD2. This CDR3 contains 19 residues. Trimming cost V 7 bases and J 3 bases; bases outside gene matches: 18. Germline CDR1 is LNHDA and CDR2 is SQIVND (reference sequence). CDR3 sequence: CASTKEASGVKRDTGELFF. CDR3 in DNA: TGTGCCAGTACGAAGGAGGCTAGCGGGGTTAAAAGGGACACCGGGGAGCTGTTTTTT.

The table lists this clone with a count of one. The gene calls are TRBV28 and TRBJ1-3, with 11 bases that match TRBD1. The length of the CDR3 is 16 residues. With 3 bases clipped from V and 4 bases from J, the junction kept 5 bases outside the gene matches. Germline lookup yields CDR1 MDHEN and CDR2 SYDVKM. In DNA form, the CDR3 reads TGTGCCAGCAGTTTCGAGGACAGGGGGCCGGGAAACACCATATATTTT. It codes for CASSFEDRGPGNTIYF.

A remark on this clone: A junction end diverges from the germline sequence, so it may reflect a read error. The V call is TRBV7-7, the J call TRBJ1-3; TRBD1 aligns across 7 bases. Germline CDR1 SSHAT, CDR2 FNYEAQ (reference sequence). The CDR3 spans 18 residues. This CDR3 is CASSHIWGQPAFGNTIYF. CDR3 in DNA: TGTGCTAGCAGCCACATCTGGGGACAGCCTGCTTTCGGAAACACCATATATTTT.

V usage is TRBV19 and J usage is TRBJ1-1; 9 bases line up with TRBD1. The CDR3 loop spans 15 amino acids. Germline values: CDR1 LNHDA, CDR2 SQIVND (reference sequence). Germline trimming cut 1 base from V and 1 base from J; bases unmatched to any gene: 1. CDR3 amino acids: CASSIGTGANTEAFF. In DNA form, the CDR3 reads TGTGCCAGTAGTATAGGGACAGGGGCGAACACTGAAGCTTTCTTT.

The chain employs TRBV27 and TRBJ2-7; 8 bases are a match to TRBD2. This CDR3 has 14 residues. CDR1 is MNHEY and CDR2 is SMNVEV in the germline V gene (reference sequence). Trimming removed 0 bases from V and 2 bases from J; junction bases left unmatched: 0. The CDR3, as DNA: TGTGCCAGCAGTTTATCTAGCGGGACCTACGAGCAGTACTTC. Protein product: CASSLSSGTYEQYF.

V and J are TRBV11-2 and TRBJ2-1; D is ambiguous. The CDR3 spans 13 residues. V was cut by 1 base and J by 7 bases, with 8 bases left in between. CDR1 is SGHAT and CDR2 is FQNNGV in the germline V gene. The CDR3 region has the DNA TGTGCCAGCAGCTTAGTGGCCATAAATGAGCAGTTCTTC. It is translated as CASSLVAINEQFF.

This chain uses TRBV27 with TRBJ2-7; 9 bases match TRBD1. CDR3 length equals 15 residues. The V segment lost 5 bases and the J segment 0 bases; nucleotides outside the gene matches: 5. The germline gives CDR1 MNHEY, CDR2 SMNVEV (reference sequence). As DNA, the CDR3 is TGTGCCAGCAGTGGACAGGGGCGGCACTCCTACGAGCAGTACTTC. Protein sequence: CASSGQGRHSYEQYF.

The V gene is TRBV5-1, the J gene TRBJ2-7; possible D gene TRBD2, 7 bases. Germline V gives CDR1 SGHRS, CDR2 YFSETQ. Trimming removed 0 bases at V and 4 bases at J, with 17 bases between. The CDR3 totals 16 residues. Written as DNA, the CDR3 is TGCGCCAGCAGCTTGGGGATCGCGGGGGCTACTTACGAGCAGTACTTC. As protein: CASSLGIAGATYEQYF.

The chain links TRBV30 to TRBJ2-1; 10 bases match TRBD2. CDR1 GTSNPN and CDR2 SVGIG come from the germline V gene (reference sequence). V dropped 6 bases and J dropped 2; count of bases not matched to a gene: 1. The CDR3 covers 13 residues. The DNA for the CDR3 is TGTGCCTGTGGGACTAGCGCCTACAATGAGCAGTTCTTC. The encoded protein is CACGTSAYNEQFF. The full variable domain, completed using reference TRBV30 and TRBJ2-1, is SQTIHQWPATLVQPVGSPLSLECTVEGTSNPNLYWYRQAAGRGLQLLFYSVGIGQISSEVPQNLSASRPQDRQFILSSKKLLLSDSGFYLCACGTSAYNEQFFGPGTRLTVL.

This chain uses TRBV19 with TRBJ2-7; D is unclear. The V gene's germline CDR1 is LNHDA and CDR2 SQIVND (reference sequence). V lost 3 bases, J lost 6 bases, and 15 bases lay in between. The CDR3 spans 14 residues. CDR3 amino acids: CASSISQSTVEQYF. The CDR3, as DNA: TGTGCCAGTAGTATTTCTCAGTCGACTGTCGAGCAGTACTTC. Full variable domain (rest looked up from reference TRBV19 and TRBJ2-7): DGGITQSPKYLFRKEGQNVTLSCEQNLNHDAMYWYRQDPGQGLRLIYYSQIVNDFQKGDIAEGYSVSREKKESFPLTVTSAQKNPTAFYLCASSISQSTVEQYFGPGTRLTVT.

As to this clone: One end of the junction is discordant with germline, which a read error may explain. The J gene is TRBJ2-2, the V gene TRBV30, with TRBD1 matching 9 bases. Germline V gene sequence: CDR1 GTSNPN, CDR2 SVGIG (reference sequence). This CDR3 is built from 13 residues. The CDR3 region is CARRDREIGELFF. CDR3 nucleotide sequence: TGTGCCCGGAGGGACAGGGAGATCGGGGAGCTGTTTTTT.

The rearrangement links TRBV19 to TRBJ1-3, with 7 bases fitting TRBD1. Looked up from germline, CDR1 is LNHDA and CDR2 is SQIVND (reference sequence). The trim removed 4 bases at V and 3 bases at J, leaving 6 bases unmatched. The CDR3 loop spans 15 amino acids. The CDR3 here is CASSTDRDVGNTIYF. CDR3 DNA: TGTGCCAGTAGTACCGACAGGGACGTTGGAAACACCATATATTTT. Complete variable domain (other parts from reference TRBV19 and TRBJ1-3): DGGITQSPKYLFRKEGQNVTLSCEQNLNHDAMYWYRQDPGQGLRLIYYSQIVNDFQKGDIAEGYSVSREKKESFPLTVTSAQKNPTAFYLCASSTDRDVGNTIYFGEGSWLTVV.

This clone was counted between two and nine times. The chain links TRBV18 to TRBJ2-5; D may be TRBD1 (5 bases). This CDR3 spans 13 amino acids. Trimming cost V 9 bases and J 5 bases, with 16 bases left between them. Per germline, CDR1 KGHSH and CDR2 LQKENI. CDR3 sequence (DNA): TGTGCCAGTCTCAGGGATAATCGGGAGACCCAGTACTTC. Translation gives CASLRDNRETQYF.

The V and J genes are TRBV7-9 and TRBJ1-5; unclear D gene. The CDR3 has 14 amino acids. Per the germline V gene, CDR1 is SEHNR and CDR2 is FQNEAQ (reference sequence). V was pared by 5 bases and J by 5 bases, with 13 bases between. CDR3 amino acids: CASSPGSLDQPQHF. DNA of the CDR3: TGTGCCAGCAGCCCCGGGAGCCTTGATCAGCCCCAGCATTTT.

The rearrangement uses TRBV5-1 and TRBJ1-5; 7 nucleotides match TRBD1. This CDR3 is 16 amino acids long. Germline CDR1 and CDR2: SGHRS and YFSETQ. V shed 2 bases, J shed 3 bases, and the junction held 8 bases outside the gene matches. The DNA for the CDR3 is TGCGCCAGCAGCTTAACCGGGACAGAGGCCAATCAGCCCCAGCATTTT. Protein product: CASSLTGTEANQPQHF.